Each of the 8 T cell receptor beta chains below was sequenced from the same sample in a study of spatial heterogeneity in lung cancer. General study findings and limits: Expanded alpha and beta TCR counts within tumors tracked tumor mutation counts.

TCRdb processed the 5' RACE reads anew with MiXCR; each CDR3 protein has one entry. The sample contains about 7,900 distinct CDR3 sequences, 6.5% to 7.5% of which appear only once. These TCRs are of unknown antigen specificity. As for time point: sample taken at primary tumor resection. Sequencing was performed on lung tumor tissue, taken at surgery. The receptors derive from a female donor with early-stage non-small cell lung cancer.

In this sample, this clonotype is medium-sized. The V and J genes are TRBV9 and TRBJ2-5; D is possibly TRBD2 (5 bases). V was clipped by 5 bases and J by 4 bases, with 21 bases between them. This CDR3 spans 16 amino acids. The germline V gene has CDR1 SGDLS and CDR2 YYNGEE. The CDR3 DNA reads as TGTGCCAGCAGTCGAGCTCCGGGAACCGGAGGAGAGACCCAGTACTTC. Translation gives CASSRAPGTGGETQYF.

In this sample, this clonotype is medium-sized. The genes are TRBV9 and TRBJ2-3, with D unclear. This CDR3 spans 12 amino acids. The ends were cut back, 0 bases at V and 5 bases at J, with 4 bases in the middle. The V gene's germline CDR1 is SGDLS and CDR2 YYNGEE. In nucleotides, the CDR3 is TGTGCCAGCAGCGTAGATCAAGATACGCAGTATTTT. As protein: CASSVDQDTQYF.

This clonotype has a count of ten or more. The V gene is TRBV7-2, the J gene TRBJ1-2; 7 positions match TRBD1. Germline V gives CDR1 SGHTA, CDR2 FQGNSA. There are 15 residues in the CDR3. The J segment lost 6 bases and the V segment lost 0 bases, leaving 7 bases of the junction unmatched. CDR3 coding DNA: TGTGCCAGCAGCTTAGCGGCGAGACAGGGTCATGGCTACACCTTC. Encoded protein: CASSLAARQGHGYTF.

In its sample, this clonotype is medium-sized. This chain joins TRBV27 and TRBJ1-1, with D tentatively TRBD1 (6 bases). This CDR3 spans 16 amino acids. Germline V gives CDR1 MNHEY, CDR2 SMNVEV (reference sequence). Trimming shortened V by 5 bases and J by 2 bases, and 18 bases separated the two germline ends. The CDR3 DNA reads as TGTGCCAGCAGTCGCCGGGGGCGGTGGGGAAACACTGAAGCTTTCTTT. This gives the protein CASSRRGRWGNTEAFF.

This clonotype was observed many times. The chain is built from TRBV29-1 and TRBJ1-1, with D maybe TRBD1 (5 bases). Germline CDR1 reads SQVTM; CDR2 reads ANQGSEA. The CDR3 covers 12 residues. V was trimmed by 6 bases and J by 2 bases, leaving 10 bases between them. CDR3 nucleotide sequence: TGCAGCGTCAGGGCAGGTAACACTGAAGCTTTCTTT. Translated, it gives CSVRAGNTEAFF.

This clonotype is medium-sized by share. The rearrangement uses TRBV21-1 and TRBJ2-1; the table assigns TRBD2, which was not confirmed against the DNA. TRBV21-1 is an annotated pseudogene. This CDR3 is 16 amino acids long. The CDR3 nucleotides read TGTGCCAGCAGCAATCTTCGGGAGCCGGCCGACAATGAGCAGTTCTTC. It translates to CASSNLREPADNEQFF.

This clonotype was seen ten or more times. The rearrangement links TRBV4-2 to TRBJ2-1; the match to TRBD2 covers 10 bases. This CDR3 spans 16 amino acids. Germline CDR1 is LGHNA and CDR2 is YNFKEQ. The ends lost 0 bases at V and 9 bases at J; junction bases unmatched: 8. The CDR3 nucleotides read TGTGCCAGCAGCCAAGATGAAAGCGGGAGGGGGCGTGAGCAGTTCTTC. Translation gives CASSQDESGRGREQFF.

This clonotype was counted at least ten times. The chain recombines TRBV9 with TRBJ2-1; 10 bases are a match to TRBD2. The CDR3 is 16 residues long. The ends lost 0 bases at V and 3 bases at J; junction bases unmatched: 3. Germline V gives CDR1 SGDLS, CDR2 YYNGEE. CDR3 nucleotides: TGTGCCAGCAGCGTAGCTCCTAGCGGGGGCTACAATGAGCAGTTCTTC. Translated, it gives CASSVAPSGGYNEQFF.